Sequencing of this T cell receptor (beta chain) was carried out in a study of CD8+ T cells in alopecia areata. Isolated RNA was reverse transcribed into cDNA used as the sequencing template. This table comes from immunoSEQ multiplex PCR, and its TCRdb copy is limited to in-frame clones, with some not included. The repertoire has about 120,000 clones, over 60% of them found once; the top ten carry more than 5.5%. Treatment denoted: oral pan-JAK inhibitor, 5-10 mg twice daily. This clone was seen once. The CDR3 is 13 residues long. The germline V gene encodes CDR1 SNHLY and CDR2 FYNNEI. Trimming removed 5 bases at V and 2 bases at J, with 9 bases between.

The receptor was isolated from a human donor with alopecia areata. This specimen was CD4+ T cells sorted from blood, taken at week 4, from a patient treated with tofacitinib. The V and J genes are TRBV2 and TRBJ1-2, with unresolved D. CDR3: CASSPQLNYGYTF. The CDR3 nucleotides read TGTGCCAGCAGTCCCCAGTTGAACTATGGCTACACCTTC.